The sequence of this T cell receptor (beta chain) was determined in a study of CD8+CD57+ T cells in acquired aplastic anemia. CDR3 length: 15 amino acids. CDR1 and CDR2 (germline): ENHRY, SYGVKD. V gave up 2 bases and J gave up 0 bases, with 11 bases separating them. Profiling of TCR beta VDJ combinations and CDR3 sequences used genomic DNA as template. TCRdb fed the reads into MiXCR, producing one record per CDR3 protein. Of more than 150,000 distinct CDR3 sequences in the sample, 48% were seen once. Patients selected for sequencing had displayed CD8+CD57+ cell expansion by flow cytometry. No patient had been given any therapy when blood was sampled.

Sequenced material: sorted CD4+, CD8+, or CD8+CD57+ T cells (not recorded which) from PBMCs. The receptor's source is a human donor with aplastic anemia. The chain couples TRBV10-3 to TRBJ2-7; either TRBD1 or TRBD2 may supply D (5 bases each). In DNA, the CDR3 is TGTGCCATCAGTGAGATAGAGGGGAACTCCTACGAGCAGTACTTC. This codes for CAISEIEGNSYEQYF.